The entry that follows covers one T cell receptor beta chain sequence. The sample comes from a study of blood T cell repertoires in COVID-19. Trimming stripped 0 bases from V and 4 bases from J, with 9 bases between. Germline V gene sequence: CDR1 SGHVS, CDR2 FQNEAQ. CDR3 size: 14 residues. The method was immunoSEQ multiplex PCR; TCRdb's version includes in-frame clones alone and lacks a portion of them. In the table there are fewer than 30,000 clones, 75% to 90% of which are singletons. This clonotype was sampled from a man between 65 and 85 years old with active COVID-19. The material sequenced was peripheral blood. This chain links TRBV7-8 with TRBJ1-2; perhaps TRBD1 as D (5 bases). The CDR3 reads CASSLARDLYGYTF. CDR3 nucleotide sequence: TGTGCCAGCAGCTTAGCGCGGGACCTCTATGGCTACACCTTC.